This T cell receptor beta chain stems from a study of identical twins. Study-level points and caveats: Within monozygotic twins, out-of-frame TCR alpha sharing was underestimated by the models. Sequences that were out-of-frame, alpha and twin-shared displayed an excess of low generation probability.

There are many counts of this clonotype. The target antigen is unknown. This CDR3 region has 14 residues. V lost 6 bases and J 1 base, leaving 13 bases between the germline ends. Per germline, CDR1 SNHLY and CDR2 FYNNEI. TCRdb fed the 5' RACE reads into MiXCR, producing one record per CDR3 protein. The data contain a few hundred thousand distinct CDR3 sequences, about 8% of them singletons. In addition, the sample was reused for a study of yellow fever vaccine responses in identical twins.

The chain carries TRBV2 and TRBJ2-7; D is unclear. This TCR was recovered from a woman aged 18 to 35 in good health. Input material: CD8+ T cells sorted from blood. CDR3 in amino acids: CASSAEQTSYEQYF. The CDR3 DNA follows: TGTGCCAGCAGCGCAGAGCAGACTTCCTACGAGCAGTACTTC.